Below, 24 T cell receptor beta chains from the same sample are listed, as sequenced in a study of cytomegalovirus exposure and HLA in healthy donors. PCR used 60 Vbeta primers and 13 Jbeta primers. Generated by immunoSEQ multiplex PCR, the TCRdb table keeps only in-frame clones and is missing some. The data hold a few hundred thousand clones, with around 80% observed a single time. Material: PBMCs. These receptors originate from a man aged 25-45 years in good health and CMV-seronegative.

The CDR3 reads CASSPHSGGAGEQFF. CDR3 nucleotide sequence: TGTGCCAGCAGTCCCCACTCCGGGGGGGCAGGGGAGCAGTTCTTC. This chain uses TRBV28 with TRBJ2-1, with 8 bases matching TRBD2. After removal of 5 bases from V and 10 bases from J, the junction contained 13 bases not matched to a gene. Germline CDR1 MDHEN, CDR2 SYDVKM. CDR3 length: 15 residues.

The chain couples TRBV7-9 to TRBJ2-3, with D hard to call. V was pared by 4 bases and J by 7 bases, with 9 bases between. The CDR3 is 12 amino acids. The V gene's germline CDR1 is SEHNR and CDR2 FQNEAQ (reference sequence). CDR3 sequence reads: CASSSLLNTQYF. CDR3 DNA sequence: TGTGCCAGCAGCTCCCTTTTAAATACGCAGTATTTT.

This sequence joins TRBV6-1 and TRBJ1-5, with D unresolved. The V gene's germline CDR1 is MNHNS and CDR2 SASEGT. Trimming left V 2 bases short and J 5 bases short, with 7 bases between. This CDR3 has 13 amino acids. The CDR3, as DNA: TGTGCCAGCAGTGAATCGGGTTATCAGCCCCAGCATTTT. The encoded protein is CASSESGYQPQHF.

V gene TRBV7-9 combines with J gene TRBJ1-2, with D perhaps TRBD1 (5 bases). Germline assignment: CDR1 SEHNR and CDR2 FQNEAQ (reference sequence). With 2 bases removed from V and 5 bases from J, the gap between germline ends came to 15 bases. This CDR3 is built from 15 residues. CDR3 bases: TGTGCCAGCAGCTTAACGGGCAGGGAAGGTTATGGCTACACCTTC. Protein: CASSLTGREGYGYTF.

V is TRBV10-3 and J is TRBJ2-3, with TRBD2 matching over 16 bases. Losses at the gene ends were 6 bases for V and 0 bases for J; bases not matched to a gene: 6. Germline values: CDR1 ENHRY, CDR2 SYGVKD. This CDR3 spans 18 amino acids. CDR3 in amino acids: CAIRGLAGGTTSTDTQYF. The CDR3 DNA reads TGTGCCATCAGGGGACTAGCGGGGGGGACCACTAGCACAGATACGCAGTATTTT.

The gene calls are TRBV7-6 and TRBJ2-5, with 8 bases lining up with TRBD2. Germline V lookup: CDR1 SGHVS, CDR2 FNYEAQ. V was clipped by 4 bases and J by 9 bases; unmatched bases: 10. The CDR3 runs to 14 residues. The chain's CDR3 is CASSSTSDAGAQYF. CDR3 in DNA: TGTGCCAGCAGCTCGACTAGCGACGCGGGGGCCCAGTACTTC. The full variable domain, completed using reference TRBV7-6 and TRBJ2-5, is GAGVSQSPRYKVTKRGQDVALRCDPISGHVSLYWYRQALGQGPEFLTYFNYEAQQDKSGLPNDRFSAERPEGSISTLTIQRTEQRDSAMYRCASSSTSDAGAQYFGPGTRLLVL.

V and J are TRBV9 and TRBJ2-3; 9 nucleotides align to TRBD2. Trimming removed 4 bases from V and 4 bases from J; junction bases left unmatched: 10. Germline V gene data show CDR1 as SGDLS and CDR2 as YYNGEE. The CDR3 loop spans 16 amino acids. The CDR3 sequence is CASSPQSGGLSDTQYF. The CDR3 DNA is TGTGCCAGCAGCCCCCAGAGCGGGGGGTTGTCAGATACGCAGTATTTT.

The chain recombines TRBV14 with TRBJ2-1; 12 nucleotides line up with TRBD2. The J segment lost 9 bases and the V segment lost 2 bases, leaving 11 bases of the junction unmatched. CDR3 size: 17 residues. Germline loops: CDR1 SGHDN, CDR2 FVKESK. The CDR3 bases are TGTGCCAGCAGCCAATGGTCTCTAGCGGGGGGGCACATTGAGCAGTTCTTC. Translated: CASSQWSLAGGHIEQFF.

The V gene is TRBV10-3, the J gene TRBJ1-1; D is unclear. Trimming shortened V by 4 bases and J by 1 base, and 10 bases separated the two germline ends. This CDR3 contains 14 residues. Germline V gives CDR1 ENHRY, CDR2 SYGVKD. CDR3 loop: CAISGHMANTEAFF. The CDR3 DNA reads as TGTGCCATCAGTGGCCATATGGCGAACACTGAAGCTTTCTTT.

This chain uses TRBV20-1 with TRBJ2-7, with D maybe TRBD2 (6 bases). The CDR3 spans 11 residues. V lost 6 bases, J lost 5 bases, and 11 bases lay in between. CDR1 is DFQATT, CDR2 SNEGSKA, per germline (reference sequence). Here the CDR3 reads CSAGGANEQYF. The DNA for the CDR3 is TGCAGTGCGGGGGGAGCGAACGAGCAGTACTTC.

The chain recombines TRBV7-2 with TRBJ2-3, with TRBD2 matching over 8 bases. Germline V gives CDR1 SGHTA, CDR2 FQGNSA. The CDR3 loop spans 16 amino acids. J gave up 3 bases and V 4 bases, and 9 bases lay outside the gene matches. The DNA for the CDR3 is TGTGCCAGCAGCTCGACGGCCGGGACTAGAACAGATACGCAGTATTTT. It yields the protein CASSSTAGTRTDTQYF. The whole variable domain, remainder taken from reference TRBV7-2 and TRBJ2-3, is GAGVSQSPSNKVTEKGKDVELRCDPISGHTALYWYRQSLGQGLEFLIYFQGNSAPDKSGLPSDRFSAERTGGSVSTLTIQRTQQEDSAVYLCASSSTAGTRTDTQYFGPGTRLTVL.

The rearrangement links TRBV6-4 to TRBJ1-5; 7 nucleotides agree with TRBD1. This CDR3 is 15 amino acids long. Germline lookup yields CDR1 MRHNA and CDR2 SNTAGT. Unmatched junction bases numbered 14, after V lost 6 bases and J lost 9 bases. CDR3 loop: CASRPTGERERPQHF. The CDR3 coding sequence is TGTGCCAGCAGACCCACAGGGGAAAGGGAACGGCCCCAGCATTTT.

The sample holds one count of this clone. V is TRBV18 and J is TRBJ1-1; possibly TRBD1 for D (5 bases). The V gene lost 3 bases and the J gene lost 4 bases, with 15 bases spanning the gap. Germline CDR1 is KGHSH and CDR2 is LQKENI. CDR3 length equals 15 residues. The CDR3 DNA reads as TGTGCCAGCTCACCGGATCAGGGCAGGAGCACTGAAGCTTTCTTT. Its protein product is CASSPDQGRSTEAFF.

This clone has more than one count but fewer than ten. This chain links TRBV5-6 with TRBJ1-3, with no clear D. Germline V gives CDR1 SGHDT, CDR2 YYEEEE. With 4 bases removed from V and 7 bases from J, the gap between germline ends came to 18 bases. The CDR3 extends over 15 amino acids. CDR3 bases: TGTGCCAGCAGCCTCACCGGAGAGGGTGCTAACACCATATATTTT. Translated: CASSLTGEGANTIYF.

This chain joins TRBV15 and TRBJ1-6; D perhaps matches TRBD1 (5 bases). The CDR3 runs to 16 residues. V was cut by 1 base and J by 7 bases, with 14 bases left in between. CDR1 is LNHNV, CDR2 YYDKDF, per germline (reference sequence). The CDR3 spells CATSRATAGRNSPLHF. In DNA form, the CDR3 reads TGTGCCACCAGCAGAGCCACGGCAGGGCGGAATTCACCCCTCCACTTT.

This clone was seen more than once but under ten times. V is TRBV2 and J is TRBJ2-7, with TRBD1 identical over 11 bases. V was pared by 1 base and J by 7 bases, with 3 bases of the junction left unmatched. The CDR3 has 14 amino acids. Germline V gives CDR1 SNHLY, CDR2 FYNNEI. The CDR3 is CASSEGTGGGEQYF. Written as DNA, the CDR3 is TGTGCCAGCAGTGAAGGGACAGGGGGCGGGGAGCAGTACTTC.

This chain links TRBV7-2 with TRBJ2-5; 12 nucleotides match TRBD2. Germline CDR1 is SGHTA and CDR2 is FQGNSA. Trimming took 3 bases from V and 2 from J; bases not matched to a gene: 7. The CDR3 consists of 17 residues. In nucleotides, the CDR3 is TGTGCCAGCAGCTTGAGGCTAGCGGGGGGGCCGCAAGAGACCCAGTACTTC. Translating it yields CASSLRLAGGPQETQYF.

The chain uses TRBV9 and TRBJ2-1, with TRBD1 matching 8 bases. Germline V gives CDR1 SGDLS, CDR2 YYNGEE. V was clipped by 4 bases and J by 8 bases; unmatched bases: 11. The length of the CDR3 is 15 residues. CDR3 DNA: TGTGCCAGCAGCCTCGACAGGGGAAGGCGGCATGAGCAGTTCTTC. Its protein is CASSLDRGRRHEQFF.

The V and J genes are TRBV6-5 and TRBJ2-2; 7 bases line up with TRBD1. The CDR3 is made up of 16 amino acids. Germline V CDR1 and CDR2: MNHEY, SVGAGI. Trimming removed 4 bases from V and 4 bases from J; junction bases left unmatched: 9. The CDR3 spells CASSSSGTVPTGELFF. Here the CDR3 DNA reads TGTGCCAGCAGTTCCTCCGGGACAGTTCCCACCGGGGAGCTGTTTTTT.

This chain joins TRBV5-1 and TRBJ1-2, with a weak D call TRBD1 (5 bases). Germline V gene data show CDR1 as SGHRS and CDR2 as YFSETQ. The CDR3 extends over 15 amino acids. The V end lost 4 bases, the J end lost 2 bases, and 15 bases lay between the germline ends. The CDR3 loop is CASSNQGSLNYGYTF. CDR3 coding DNA: TGCGCCAGCAGCAATCAGGGATCCCTCAACTATGGCTACACCTTC. Filled out from reference TRBV5-1 and TRBJ1-2, the complete variable domain reads KAGVTQTPRYLIKTRGQQVTLSCSPISGHRSVSWYQQTPGQGLQFLFEYFSETQRNKGNFPGRFSGRQFSNSRSEMNVSTLELGDSALYLCASSNQGSLNYGYTFGSGTRLTVV.

The gene calls are TRBV29-1 and TRBJ2-1; D gene uncertain. This CDR3 is built from 18 residues. The V end lost 0 bases, the J end lost 7 bases, and 25 bases lay between the germline ends. Germline CDR1 and CDR2: SQVTM and ANQGSEA. The CDR3 DNA follows: TGCAGCGTTGAAGATTTGGATGGCACAGTCGTTGAAGTGAATGAGCAGTTCTTC. This gives the protein CSVEDLDGTVVEVNEQFF.

The CDR3 DNA is TGTGCCAGCAGCTTAGGACGGACAGGGATGAACACTGAAGCTTTCTTT. Translated: CASSLGRTGMNTEAFF. The chain uses TRBV7-8 and TRBJ1-1; 8 bases agree with TRBD1. CDR3 length equals 16 residues. The germline V gene encodes CDR1 SGHVS and CDR2 FQNEAQ. V lost 1 base and J lost 0; bases outside the gene matches: 4.

With regard to this clone: Other DNA sequences in this specimen translate into the identical CDR3. The chain is built from TRBV18 and TRBJ2-7; a possible D gene is TRBD2 (5 bases). In germline, CDR1 is KGHSH, CDR2 LQKENI. V gave up 3 bases and J gave up 2 bases, with 8 bases separating them. The CDR3 sequence is 13 residues long. The CDR3 sequence: CASSPPGTYEQYF. The CDR3 nucleotides are TGTGCCAGCTCACCTCCGGGAACCTACGAGCAGTACTTC. Variable domain in full (rest from reference TRBV18 and TRBJ2-7): NAGVMQNPRHLVRRRGQEARLRCSPMKGHSHVYWYRQLPEEGLKFMVYLQKENIIDESGMPKERFSAEFPKEGPSILRIQQVVRGDSAAYFCASSPPGTYEQYFGPGTRLTVT.

The V and J genes are TRBV5-5 and TRBJ1-6; no firm D call. CDR1 SGHKS and CDR2 YYEKEE come from the germline V gene (reference sequence). The V end was cut by 4 bases, the J end by 10 bases, with 12 bases between. The CDR3 is made up of 13 amino acids. The DNA for the CDR3 is TGTGCCAGCAGCATAGGGAGTGGGTCACCCCTCCACTTT. Protein: CASSIGSGSPLHF.